This T cell receptor beta chain came from a study of CD8 T cells in ankylosing spondylitis. The TCR beta libraries were generated through quantitative 5'-RACE incorporating molecular barcodes. TCRdb reprocessed the 5' RACE reads with MiXCR, giving one entry per CDR3 protein. The sample includes about 350,000 distinct CDR3 sequences, 20% of them seen just once. This clonotype was detected only once. The antigen is not known. Findings and caveats of the study: According to the report, clones linked to the disease were significantly enriched in matched synovial fluid samples taken from ankylosing spondylitis patients. Within ankylosing spondylitis blood, a TCR beta motif made up of eight or nine highly homologous variants appeared to be characteristic.

The TCR was taken from a male donor with ankylosing spondylitis or in good health (not recorded which). The sample consisted of blood, either unsorted or a sorted T cell fraction (not recorded which).

CDR3: CASTTTGAETQYF. CDR3 DNA sequence: TGTGCCAGCACTACGACAGGGGCTGAGACCCAGTACTTC. The chain carries TRBV11-2 and TRBJ2-5; 8 bases agree with TRBD1. Germline-derived CDR1 and CDR2 are SGHAT and FQNNGV. CDR3 length: 13 amino acids. The V gene end was trimmed by 7 bases and the J gene end by 5 bases; junction bases not matched to a gene: 6.